This T cell receptor beta chain stems from a study of beta chain features in type 1 diabetes. A remark on this clone: Its cognate antigen is unknown.

Sorted CD4+ subsets: naive, central memory, regulatory, stem cell-like memory (CD45RO/CCR7/CD25/CD127/CD95/CD27 panel). Purity above 95% was achieved in all sorted populations. The CDR3 contains 15 residues. Germline lookup yields CDR1 MDHEN and CDR2 SYDVKM. V lost 5 bases and J lost 8; bases outside the gene matches: 13. Expressed TCRB transcripts were sequenced because the entire RNA isolate underwent reverse transcription. Clones were read by immunoSEQ multiplex PCR, and TCRdb kept only the in-frame ones, dropping some. Counted here are around 190,000 clones, about 13% occurring once; the ten biggest clones make up 0.5% to 0.75%. Overall study findings and caveats: TCRB repertoires of naive, central memory and Treg cells appeared more similar among patients than among healthy donors. Among patients with Type 1 diabetes, TCRB CDR3s were moderately but significantly shorter in every one of the four CD4+ subsets.

This chain joins TRBV28 and TRBJ1-2, with 8 bases aligning to TRBD1. This receptor was taken from a woman younger than 30 in good health. Sequencing was done on a sample of central memory CD4+ T cells from blood. The CDR3 nucleotides are TGTGCCAGCAGTCCCGGGGGACAGGACGAGCTCGGCTACACCTTC. Its protein product is CASSPGGQDELGYTF.